Below, 15 T cell receptor beta chains from the same sample are listed, as sequenced in a study of molecular identifiers for immune sequencing clone quantification. Each CDR3 protein gets one entry after TCRdb re-called the PCR reads with MiXCR. The data contain 490,000 or so distinct CDR3 sequences, about 20% of them singletons. The material sequenced was naive CD8+ T cells from blood, with Jurkat cell RNA spiked in. Noted subset: FACS-sorted CD8+CD4-CCR7+CD45RA+ naive T cells. These receptors all stem from a human donor in good health. Some libraries in this study had Jurkat cell RNA spiked in.

This clonotype was detected many times. The gene calls are TRBV5-5 and TRBJ2-6; no definite D call. Germline values: CDR1 SGHKS, CDR2 YYEKEE (reference sequence). The CDR3 runs 15 residues. Trimming removed 5 bases at V and 0 bases at J, with 9 bases between. CDR3 DNA sequence: TGTGCCAGCAGGATAGATAACTCTGGGGCCAACGTCCTGACTTTC. Protein: CASRIDNSGANVLTF.

As for this clonotype: At one of its ends the junction is not consistent with the germline gene, which may arise from a read error. V gene TRBV18 combines with J gene TRBJ2-7, with TRBD1 identical over 9 bases. This CDR3 comprises 14 residues. CDR1 is KGHSH and CDR2 is LQKENI in the germline V gene. CDR3 sequence: CTSSPGQGSYEQYF. The CDR3 DNA sequence: TGTACCAGCTCACCGGGACAGGGTTCCTACGAGCAGTACTTC.

This clonotype was detected ten times or more. The chain combines TRBV4-1 with TRBJ2-2; D gene uncertain. V lost 2 bases to trimming and J lost 5 bases, with 6 bases between them. The CDR3 spans 13 residues. From germline, CDR1 is MGHRA and CDR2 YSYEKL. The CDR3 region is CASSQYTTGELFF. Written as DNA, the CDR3 is TGCGCCAGCAGCCAATATACGACCGGGGAGCTGTTTTTT.

Of note for this clonotype: Being one base from a much bigger clone, this may be a read error. The CDR3 here is CASSVGGSDTYEQHF. In DNA form, the CDR3 reads TGTGCCAGCAGCGTAGGGGGGTCTGACACCTACGAGCAGCACTTC. This sequence joins TRBV9 and TRBJ2-7; D tentatively fits TRBD1 or TRBD2 (5 bases each). The CDR3 is 15 residues long. The germline V gene has CDR1 SGDLS and CDR2 YYNGEE.

In its sample, this clonotype was seen a few times. This sequence joins TRBV7-9 and TRBJ2-5, with 10 bases fitting TRBD2. Germline trimming cut 1 base from V and 5 bases from J; bases unmatched to any gene: 7. The CDR3 runs to 16 residues. Germline CDR1 is SEHNR and CDR2 is FQNEAQ (reference sequence). CDR3 nucleotides: TGTGCCAGCAGCTTAGTTAACGGGACTAGCGCGGAGACCCAGTACTTC. This sequence encodes CASSLVNGTSAETQYF.

With respect to this clonotype: This may come from a read error, since a much larger clone is one base off. The chain joins TRBV9 to TRBJ1-1, with TRBD1 as a possible D gene (5 bases). This CDR3 contains 13 residues. The germline V gene encodes CDR1 SGDLS and CDR2 YYNGEE. The CDR3 protein is CASSVGDGTGAFF. The CDR3 coding sequence is TGTGCCAGCAGCGTGGGGGACGGCACTGGAGCTTTCTTT.

The sample holds many counts of this clonotype. The chain has TRBV15 and TRBJ2-3; 7 bases are shared with TRBD2. Germline V CDR1 and CDR2: LNHNV, YYDKDF (reference sequence). The CDR3 is made up of 14 amino acids. The trim removed 9 bases at V and 2 bases at J, leaving 8 bases unmatched. In DNA form, the CDR3 reads TGTGCCACAGACCCGGGACTATCCACAGATACGCAGTATTTT. It encodes CATDPGLSTDTQYF.

This clonotype appeared many times. The chain joins TRBV12-3 or TRBV12-4 to TRBJ2-3; 8 nucleotides line up with TRBD2. There are 17 residues in the CDR3. V lost 2 bases and J lost 5; bases outside the gene matches: 12. In DNA form, the CDR3 reads TGTGCCAGCAGTTTAACCCCCGGGGGGGGCGGGGGAGATACGCAGTATTTT. Encoded protein: CASSLTPGGGGGDTQYF.

Note on this clonotype: A much larger clone is a single base away; this may be a read error. The rearrangement uses TRBV9 and TRBJ1-1; D ambiguous. Germline lookup yields CDR1 SGDLS and CDR2 YYNGEE. The CDR3 length is 15 residues. The CDR3 nucleotides read TGTACCAGCAGCGTAGATGGAATGGTAGGCACTGAAGCTTTCTTT. Translated, it gives CTSSVDGMVGTEAFF.

About this clonotype: Just one base apart from a much larger clone, this may be a read error. V is TRBV12-3 or TRBV12-4 and J is TRBJ2-2, with no clear D. The CDR3 covers 14 residues. The CDR3 loop is CASSFVYGTEELFF. CDR3 DNA: TGTGCCAGCAGTTTCGTGTACGGCACCGAGGAGCTGTTTTTT.

V and J are TRBV28 and TRBJ2-5, with D possibly TRBD2 on 5 matching bases. Germline V gene lookup returns CDR1 MDHEN and CDR2 SYDVKM. V lost 5 bases, J lost 2 bases, and 9 bases lay in between. This CDR3 is 13 amino acids long. CDR3: CASSPERQETQYF. The CDR3 DNA is TGTGCCAGCAGTCCGGAGCGGCAAGAGACCCAGTACTTC.

This clonotype was seen many times. The rearrangement uses TRBV6-5 and TRBJ2-3, with 8 bases fitting TRBD2. Unmatched junction bases numbered 9, after V lost 5 bases and J lost 2 bases. Germline-derived CDR1 and CDR2 are MNHEY and SVGAGI. This CDR3 spans 16 amino acids. CDR3 loop: CASSHQREYITDTQYF. For the CDR3, the DNA is TGTGCCAGCAGTCACCAGCGGGAGTATATCACAGATACGCAGTATTTT.

As for this clonotype: A single base separates this from a much larger clone, so it may be a read error. The chain joins TRBV6-5 to TRBJ2-5; D possibly matches TRBD1 or TRBD2 (5 bases each). Germline lookup yields CDR1 MNHEY and CDR2 SVGAGI. This CDR3 is 15 amino acids long. DNA of the CDR3: TGTGCCGGCAGTTCCATGGGACGGATACAAGAGACCCAGTACTTC. Its translation: CAGSSMGRIQETQYF.

This clonotype was observed many times. J is TRBJ1-5 and V is TRBV12-3 or TRBV12-4; a weak D match, TRBD1 (5 bases). V was cut by 5 bases and J by 0 bases, with 11 bases left in between. The CDR3 contains 15 residues. CDR3: CASSPPDNSNQPQHF. The CDR3 DNA reads TGTGCCAGCAGTCCCCCGGACAATAGCAATCAGCCCCAGCATTTT.

In this sample, this clonotype turned up many times. The rearrangement uses TRBV5-1 and TRBJ2-5; the D gene is possibly TRBD1 (5 bases). CDR1 is SGHRS, CDR2 YFSETQ, per germline. The CDR3 has 11 residues. V was clipped by 5 bases and J by 5 bases, with 7 bases between them. CDR3 loop: CASRAGETQYF. Written as DNA, the CDR3 is TGCGCCAGCAGAGCAGGGGAGACCCAGTACTTC.